Shown below are 12 T cell receptor beta chains from a single sample sequenced in a study of cytomegalovirus exposure and HLA in healthy donors. 13 Jbeta primers and 60 Vbeta primers were used for the PCR. Clones were sequenced by immunoSEQ multiplex PCR, and TCRdb holds only the in-frame ones, with some missing. The repertoire holds 110,000 to 150,000 clones, with 84% as singletons. Sequencing was done on a sample of PBMCs. These receptors came from a boy between 2 and 10 years old in good health and CMV-seronegative.

J is TRBJ2-1 and V is TRBV2; TRBD2 might be the D (6 bases). Trimming shortened V by 2 bases and J by 0 bases, and 8 bases separated the two germline ends. CDR3 length: 15 amino acids. From germline, CDR1 is SNHLY and CDR2 FYNNEI. The CDR3 bases are TGTGCCAGCAGTGAAACGACTAGCTCCTACAATGAGCAGTTCTTC. Its protein is CASSETTSSYNEQFF.

V and J are TRBV10-3 and TRBJ1-1; D possibly corresponds to TRBD1 (6 bases). The V gene lost 3 bases and the J gene lost 3 bases, with 11 bases spanning the gap. Per the germline V gene, CDR1 is ENHRY and CDR2 is SYGVKD. The CDR3 runs 14 residues. The CDR3 here is CAISDGQSYTEAFF. Written as DNA, the CDR3 is TGTGCCATCAGTGACGGACAGTCATACACTGAAGCTTTCTTT.

The rearrangement joins TRBV5-6 to TRBJ1-1, with D maybe TRBD1 (6 bases). CDR1 is SGHDT, CDR2 YYEEEE, per germline. The CDR3 loop spans 15 amino acids. The V and J ends lost 4 bases and 1 base respectively, with 14 bases between them. The CDR3 reads CASSLTRGQNTEAFF. The CDR3 DNA sequence: TGTGCCAGCAGCCTGACCCGGGGACAGAACACTGAAGCTTTCTTT.

The chain joins TRBV4-3 to TRBJ1-5, with D possibly matching TRBD1 (5 bases). The CDR3 loop spans 15 amino acids. V was clipped by 2 bases and J by 0 bases, with 8 bases between them. Germline CDR1 and CDR2: LGHNA and YSLEER. CDR3: CASSQRGYSNQPQHF. CDR3 DNA sequence: TGCGCCAGCAGCCAACGGGGGTATAGCAATCAGCCCCAGCATTTT.

This chain links TRBV4-1 with TRBJ2-7, with D uncertain. The CDR3 has 15 amino acids. Germline loops: CDR1 MGHRA, CDR2 YSYEKL. Deletions cut 6 bases from V and 0 bases from J, with 15 bases between. This CDR3 is CASRVESVPSYEQYF. The CDR3 DNA sequence: TGCGCCAGCAGGGTCGAGTCGGTACCCTCCTACGAGCAGTACTTC.

J is TRBJ2-7 and V is TRBV28; D may be TRBD1 (5 bases). V dropped 3 bases and J dropped 4 bases, with 13 bases sitting between them. Germline assignment: CDR1 MDHEN and CDR2 SYDVKM. This CDR3 has 14 residues. The CDR3 DNA reads as TGTGCCAGCAGTTTGAGGACACCGAGTTACGAGCAGTACTTC. Its translation is CASSLRTPSYEQYF.

The chain carries TRBV4-1 and TRBJ2-7, with 10 bases that match TRBD1. Trimming cost V 1 base and J 6 bases; bases outside gene matches: 6. The CDR3 spans 15 residues. Germline loops: CDR1 MGHRA, CDR2 YSYEKL. In nucleotides, the CDR3 is TGCGCCAGCAGCCAAGTACCGGGACAGGGGTTCGAGCAGTACTTC. This translates into CASSQVPGQGFEQYF.

The chain employs TRBV2 and TRBJ2-3; 10 bases line up with TRBD2. Trimming removed 5 bases from V and 1 base from J; junction bases left unmatched: 3. There are 15 residues in the CDR3. CDR1 is SNHLY and CDR2 is FYNNEI in the germline V gene. CDR3 DNA: TGTGCCAGCAGTATTCTAGCGGGAGGCACAGATACGCAGTATTTT. Its protein product is CASSILAGGTDTQYF.

CDR3 nucleotides: TGCAGCGCGGGGGACGACTATGGCTACACCTTC. Translated: CSAGDDYGYTF. J is TRBJ1-2 and V is TRBV29-1; the D gene is possibly TRBD1 (5 bases). From germline, CDR1 is SQVTM and CDR2 ANQGSEA. This CDR3 region has 11 residues. V was shortened by 7 bases and J by 3 bases, with 9 bases between the two germline ends.

CDR3 nucleotides: TGTGCCAGCTCACCGGGTTTTGGGAGACAGGGGCTGTTCTTC. It encodes CASSPGFGRQGLFF. The genes are TRBV18 and TRBJ2-1, with TRBD1 identical over 8 bases. CDR1 is KGHSH, CDR2 LQKENI, per germline. The V segment lost 3 bases and the J segment 15 bases; nucleotides outside the gene matches: 13. CDR3 size: 14 residues.

CDR3 DNA: TGTGCCAGCAGCTTATCGCCAGATAGCACAGATACGCAGTATTTT. Encoded protein: CASSLSPDSTDTQYF. This chain uses TRBV7-3 with TRBJ2-3; D gene unclear. V was clipped by 2 bases and J by 0 bases, with 9 bases between them. The CDR3 sequence is 15 residues long. Germline CDR1 is SGHTA and CDR2 is FQGTGA. The full variable domain, completed using reference TRBV7-3 and TRBJ2-3, is GAGVSQTPSNKVTEKGKYVELRCDPISGHTALYWYRQSLGQGPEFLIYFQGTGAADDSGLPNDRFFAVRPEGSVSTLKIQRTERGDSAVYLCASSLSPDSTDTQYFGPGTRLTVL.

This chain uses TRBV6-1 with TRBJ2-3; 7 positions agree with TRBD1. V was pared by 6 bases and J by 4 bases, with 10 bases of the junction left unmatched. The germline gives CDR1 MNHNS, CDR2 SASEGT. This CDR3 region has 15 residues. CDR3 sequence reads: CASSAGQVQADTQYF. DNA for the CDR3: TGTGCCAGCAGCGCCGGACAGGTTCAGGCAGATACGCAGTATTTT.